This T cell receptor (beta chain) was captured by sequencing in a study of blood T cells in healthy people across ages (dated by TCRdb to the mid-2010s). For context, the study as a whole: In model experiments, template switching captured about one uniquely barcoded TCR beta cDNA molecule for every two T cells. Donors of different ages were randomly distributed across sequencing lanes to avoid experimental bias. The study measured age-related changes in TCR beta repertoire diversity using deep sequencing normalized with unique cDNA molecular identifiers. For two donors (one aged 18 to 30 and one aged 80 or older), the study analyzed two additional independent replicas of 1 million unique cDNA reads from the same blood draw. Donors were grouped into four age groups: young (average 16 years), middle-aged (39), aged (around 62) and long-lived (approximately 75).

Systemically healthy Caucasian individuals from Russia, approximately 39 in total and aged about 6 to 95 years, were included as donors. About 10 milliliters of peripheral blood were drawn from each donor into EDTA-treated Vacutainer tubes. Ficoll-Paque density-gradient centrifugation was used to isolate PBMCs, with at least 6.5 million obtained per sample. Trizol reagent was used to extract total RNA from PBMCs, with at least 6 micrograms per sample. Naive CD45RAhigh/CD27high T cell percentages were measured by flow cytometry on a PBMC aliquot from every donor. Trimming costs V 6 bases and J 5 bases, and their ends lie 19 bases apart. The CDR3 goes from the cysteine to the phenylalanine over 15 residues. Only CDR3 DNA is held: 45 bases, read in frame from base 1. Libraries were made using 5' RACE. Sequenced on an Illumina HiSeq 2500. The second PCR ran for about 6 to 12 cycles and used a J-beta primer mix along with a sample-barcoded 5' primer. A unique molecular identifier was introduced onto each TCR beta cDNA molecule by a template-switch 5' adaptor carrying 12 random nucleotides. Each sample yielded at least 3 million CDR3-containing paired-end reads. The Mint cDNA synthesis kit, primed by a TRBC-specific oligonucleotide, was used to synthesize first-strand cDNA from all RNA. All cDNA was treated with uracil-DNA glycosylase and then went through a first 18-cycle PCR with the universal primers M1SS and BC2_uni_R. In the paper's pipeline: Normalization of each sample was performed by random selection of 1 million high-quality reads, each carrying a distinct molecular identifier. Reads with shared molecular identifiers were discarded instead of being binned into consensus sequences. MiTCR, run with a Q25 quality threshold and the strictest error-elimination algorithm, handled CDR3 identification, clonotype clustering and error correction. A nonparametric unseen species model with Euler transformation was used to estimate lower-bound total TCR beta diversity. TCRdb cleaned the public reads at Q25 with fastp, built clones with MiXCR and kept in-frame beta chains. Identical CDR3 proteins give one entry, which carries the most common genes and DNA. The V and J calls and clone size are TCRdb's, not the authors'. The sample yields some 690,000 distinct CDR3 sequences; about a fifth were counted once. Roughly 22% of the sample rests with the top ten.

The investigation overall reported the following: Because donor CMV infection status was unknown, age-related changes in expanded clonotypes were potentially confounded. As age increased, observed TCR beta diversity per million T cells dropped in a roughly linear way, and a significant reduction was already evident by age 40. There was a strong correlation between observed TCR beta diversity and the percentage of naive T cells measured by flow cytometry. Total diversity estimates from one million sequenced T cells were considered lower bounds and underestimates. Conclusive comparison of naive and antigen-experienced compartments was prevented by the profiling of bulk unsorted PBMCs. Compared with the aged group, the long-lived group had more naive CD4+ T cells, fewer expanded clones and increased TCR diversity, a pattern suggesting age selection.

This clonotype has a handful of counts. Its binding antigen is unknown. Base qualities are not at hand, and no much larger clone is one base apart. The sequence came from a man aged 70 or older in good health. The sample comprised blood. The chain employs TRBV12-3 or TRBV12-4 and TRBJ2-5, with the D gene uncertain. CDR3 loop: CASSPPLGMGETQYF. The DNA is TGTGCCAGCAGCCCCCCTCTAGGAATGGGTGAGACCCAGTACTTC.